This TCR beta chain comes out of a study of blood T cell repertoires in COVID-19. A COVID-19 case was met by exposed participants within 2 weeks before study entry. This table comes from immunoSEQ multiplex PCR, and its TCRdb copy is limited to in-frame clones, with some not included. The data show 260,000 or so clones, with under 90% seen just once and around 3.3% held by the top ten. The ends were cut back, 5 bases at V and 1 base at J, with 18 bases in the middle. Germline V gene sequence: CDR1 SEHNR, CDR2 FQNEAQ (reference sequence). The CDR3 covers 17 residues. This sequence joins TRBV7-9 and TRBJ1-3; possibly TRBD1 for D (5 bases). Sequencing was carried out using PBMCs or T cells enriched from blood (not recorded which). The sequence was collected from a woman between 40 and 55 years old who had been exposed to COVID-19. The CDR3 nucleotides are TGTGCCAGCAGCCCACCATACACAGGCCTATCTGGAAACACCATATATTTT. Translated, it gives CASSPPYTGLSGNTIYF.